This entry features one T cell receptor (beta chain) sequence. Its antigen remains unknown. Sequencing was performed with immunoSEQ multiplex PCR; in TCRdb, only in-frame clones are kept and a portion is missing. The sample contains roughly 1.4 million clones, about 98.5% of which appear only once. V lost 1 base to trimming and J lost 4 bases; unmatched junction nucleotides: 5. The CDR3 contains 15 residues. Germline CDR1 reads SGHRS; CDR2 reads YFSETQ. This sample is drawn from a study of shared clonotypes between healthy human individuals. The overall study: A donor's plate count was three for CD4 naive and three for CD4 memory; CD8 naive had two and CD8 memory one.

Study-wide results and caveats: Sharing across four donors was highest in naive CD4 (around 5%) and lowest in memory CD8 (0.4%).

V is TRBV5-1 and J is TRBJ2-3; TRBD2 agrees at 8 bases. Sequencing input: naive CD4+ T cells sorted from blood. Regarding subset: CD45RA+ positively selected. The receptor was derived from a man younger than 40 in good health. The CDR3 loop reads CASSLFSGGADTQYF. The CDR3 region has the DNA TGCGCCAGCAGCTTGTTTTCGGGAGGGGCAGATACGCAGTATTTT.